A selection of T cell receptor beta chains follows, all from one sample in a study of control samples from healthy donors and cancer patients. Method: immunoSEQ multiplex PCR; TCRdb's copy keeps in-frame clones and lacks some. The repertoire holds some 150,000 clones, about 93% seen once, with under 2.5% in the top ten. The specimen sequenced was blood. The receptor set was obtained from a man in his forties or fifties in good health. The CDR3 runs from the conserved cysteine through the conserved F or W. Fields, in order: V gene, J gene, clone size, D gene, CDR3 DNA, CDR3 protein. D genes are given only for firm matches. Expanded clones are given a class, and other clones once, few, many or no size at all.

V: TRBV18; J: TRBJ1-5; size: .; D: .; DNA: TGTGCCAGCTCACCACAGGGGTTCTACCAGCCCCAGCATTTT; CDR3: CASSPQGFYQPQHF
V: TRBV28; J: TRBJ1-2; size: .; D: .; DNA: TGTGCCAGCAGGTTTGGGGGGGACGGCTACACCTTC; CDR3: CASRFGGDGYTF
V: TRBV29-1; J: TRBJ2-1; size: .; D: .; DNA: TGCAGCGCCCTAAAGGGGGTTCGCAATGAGCAGTTCTTC; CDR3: CSALKGVRNEQFF
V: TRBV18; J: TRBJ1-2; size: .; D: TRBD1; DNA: TGTGCCAGCTCACCATTTCTAGTTGTCGGGACAGACCTCCCTGGGACCTATGGCTACACCTTC; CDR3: CASSPFLVVGTDLPGTYGYTF
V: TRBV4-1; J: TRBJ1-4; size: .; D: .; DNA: TGCGCCAGCAGCCAAGATAGTAGACCGTCGAATGAAAAACTGTTTTTT; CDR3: CASSQDSRPSNEKLFF
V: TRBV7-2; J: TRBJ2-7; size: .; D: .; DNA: TGTGCCAGCAGCCTACAAGGGACCCTCTACGAGCAGTACTTC; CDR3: CASSLQGTLYEQYF
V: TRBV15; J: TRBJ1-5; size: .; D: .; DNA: TGTGCCACCAGCAGAGTTTTGGGGGGGGATCAGCCCCAGCATTTT; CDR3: CATSRVLGGDQPQHF
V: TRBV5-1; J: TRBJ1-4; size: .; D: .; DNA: TGCGCCAGCAGCTTGCAAGGAGCTAATGAAAAACTGTTTTTT; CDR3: CASSLQGANEKLFF
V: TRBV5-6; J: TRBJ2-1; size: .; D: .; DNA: TGTGCCAGCAGCTTCGGGGGAAATGAGCAGTTCTTC; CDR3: CASSFGGNEQFF
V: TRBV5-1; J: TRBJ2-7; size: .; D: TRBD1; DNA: TGCGCCAGCAGCTGGGACAGTACTTCCTACGAGCAGTACTTC; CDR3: CASSWDSTSYEQYF
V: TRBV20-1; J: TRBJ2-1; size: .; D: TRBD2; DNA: TGCAGTGCTAGTATACTAGCGGTTAACAATGAGCAGTTCTTC; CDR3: CSASILAVNNEQFF
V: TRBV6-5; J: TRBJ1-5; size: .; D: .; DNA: TGTGCCAGCAGTTACTCGACAGGCTTCCAGCCCCAGCATTTT; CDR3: CASSYSTGFQPQHF
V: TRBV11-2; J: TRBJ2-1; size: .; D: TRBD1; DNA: TGTGCCAGCAGCTTCGCCGGGACAGAACACAATGAGCAGTTCTTC; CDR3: CASSFAGTEHNEQFF
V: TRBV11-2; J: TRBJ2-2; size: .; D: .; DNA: TGTGCCAGCAGCGATACAGGGCGGAACACCGGGGAGCTGTTTTTT; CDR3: CASSDTGRNTGELFF
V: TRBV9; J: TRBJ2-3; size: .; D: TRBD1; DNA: TGTGCCAGCAGCGTAGGAGTTGACAGGGGGTGGACAGATACGCAGTATTTT; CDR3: CASSVGVDRGWTDTQYF
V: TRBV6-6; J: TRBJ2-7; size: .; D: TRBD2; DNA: TGTGCCAGCACCCTAGCGGACCTTTCCTACGAGCAGTACTTC; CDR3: CASTLADLSYEQYF
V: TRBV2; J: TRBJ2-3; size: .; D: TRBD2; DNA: TGTGCCAGCAGTGAGACTAGCGGGAGAACAGATACGCAGTATTTT; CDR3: CASSETSGRTDTQYF
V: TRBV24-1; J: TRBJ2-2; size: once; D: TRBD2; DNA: TGTGCCACCAGTGATTTTTCGGCTAGCGGGAGTTTTCGTCCCGGGGAGCTGTTTTTT; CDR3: CATSDFSASGSFRPGELFF
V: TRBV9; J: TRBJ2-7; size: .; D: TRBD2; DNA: TGTGCCAGCAGCCCCCGGACTAGCGGGAGCCCCTACGAGCAGTACTTC; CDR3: CASSPRTSGSPYEQYF
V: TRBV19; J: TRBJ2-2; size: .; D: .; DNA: TGTGCCAGTAGACCTGGGGGGGTTAACAGGGGCGGGGAGCTGTTTTTT; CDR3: CASRPGGVNRGGELFF
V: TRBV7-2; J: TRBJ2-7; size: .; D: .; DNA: TGTGCCAGCAGCTCCCTCGGGCCGGTCAACGAGCAGTACTTC; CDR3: CASSSLGPVNEQYF
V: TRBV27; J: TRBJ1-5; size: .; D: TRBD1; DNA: TGTGCCAGCTGGGACAGGGACATAAATCAGCCCCAGCATTTT; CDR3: CASWDRDINQPQHF
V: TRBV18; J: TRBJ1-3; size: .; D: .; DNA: TGTGCCAGCTCACCTTTGGCGTTACCTGGAAACACCATATATTTT; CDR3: CASSPLALPGNTIYF
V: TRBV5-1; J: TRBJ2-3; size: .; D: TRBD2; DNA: TGCGCCAGCAGGTGGACTAGCGGGAGAACAGATACGCAGTATTTT; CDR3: CASRWTSGRTDTQYF
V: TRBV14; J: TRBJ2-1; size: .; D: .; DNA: TGTGCCAGCAAACCGGGACAAAAAAACAATGAGCAGTTCTTC; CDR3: CASKPGQKNNEQFF
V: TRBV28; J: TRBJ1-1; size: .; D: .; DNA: TGTGCCAGCAGAAACTCACGGGGGATGGCTGAAGCTTTCTTT; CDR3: CASRNSRGMAEAFF
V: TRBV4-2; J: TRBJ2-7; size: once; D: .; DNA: TGTGCCAGCAGCCACACCGACCTGAAGGATGGGATTTACGAGCAGTACTTC; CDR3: CASSHTDLKDGIYEQYF
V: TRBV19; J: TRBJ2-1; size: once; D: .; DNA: TGTGCCAGTAGTACCCACAGGCAGAGCTCCTACAATGAGCAGTTCTTC; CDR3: CASSTHRQSSYNEQFF
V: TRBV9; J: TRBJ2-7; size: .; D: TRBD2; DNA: TGTGCCAGCAGCTTCGGGACTACCGGCGAGCAGTACTTC; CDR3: CASSFGTTGEQYF
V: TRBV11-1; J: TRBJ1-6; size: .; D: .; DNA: TGTGCCAGCAGCCCAATGGCGTCTGGTTCACCCCTCCACTTT; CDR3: CASSPMASGSPLHF
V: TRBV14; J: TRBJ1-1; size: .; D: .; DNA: TGTGCCAGCAGCCAACACCATTTGAACACTGAAGCTTTCTTT; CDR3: CASSQHHLNTEAFF